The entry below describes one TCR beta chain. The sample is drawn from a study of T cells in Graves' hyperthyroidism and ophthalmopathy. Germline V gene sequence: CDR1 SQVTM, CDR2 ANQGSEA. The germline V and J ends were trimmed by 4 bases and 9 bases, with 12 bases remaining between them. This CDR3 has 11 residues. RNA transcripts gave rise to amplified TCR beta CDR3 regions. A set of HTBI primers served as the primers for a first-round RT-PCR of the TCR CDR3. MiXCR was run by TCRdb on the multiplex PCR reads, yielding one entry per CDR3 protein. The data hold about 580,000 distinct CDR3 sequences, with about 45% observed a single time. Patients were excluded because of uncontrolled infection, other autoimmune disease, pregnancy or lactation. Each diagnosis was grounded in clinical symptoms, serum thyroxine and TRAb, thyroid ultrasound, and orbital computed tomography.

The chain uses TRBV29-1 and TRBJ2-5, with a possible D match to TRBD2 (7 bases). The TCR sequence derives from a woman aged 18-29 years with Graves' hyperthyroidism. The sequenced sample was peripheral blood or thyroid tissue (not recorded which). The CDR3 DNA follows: TGCAGCGTTGTGGGGGGGCAGCCCCAGTACTTC. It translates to CSVVGGQPQYF.